This record looks at one T cell receptor (beta chain) sequence and its context. Its target is not known. This sample was taken from a study of cytomegalovirus exposure and HLA in healthy donors. Study-level findings and limits: Cytomegalovirus status was reportedly diagnosed by the classifier with high sensitivity and specificity. There were reportedly fewer N-insertions in an Asian-associated ancestry cluster than the roughly 700-donor mean, in a later analysis. Common viral pathogens seemed to be connected with several of the most significant clusters, according to a later analysis.

This CDR3 is 16 amino acids long. Unmatched junction bases numbered 9, after V lost 4 bases and J lost 2 bases. CDR1 SGDLS and CDR2 YYNGEE come from the germline V gene. PCR primers comprised 60 Vbeta and 13 Jbeta primers. Method: immunoSEQ multiplex PCR; TCRdb's copy keeps in-frame clones and lacks some. Altogether approximately 150,000 clones are present, approximately 84% being singletons, with the ten largest covering 1% to 1.5%. The gene calls are TRBV9 and TRBJ2-1, with 7 bases fitting TRBD2. The clonotype originates from a man aged 50-59 years in good health and CMV-seropositive. Sequenced: PBMCs. The CDR3 loop reads CASSSLAGGTYNEQFF. For the CDR3, the DNA is TGTGCCAGCAGCTCGTTAGCGGGCGGAACCTACAATGAGCAGTTCTTC.